The sequence of this T cell receptor beta chain was determined in a study of cytomegalovirus exposure and HLA in healthy donors. Regarding the study as a whole: The study recorded 160 or so TCR beta chains that were cytomegalovirus-associated.

Worth noting for this clone: Its specificity is unknown.

This CDR3 is 17 amino acids long. The V and J ends lost 4 bases and 1 base, in that order; junction bases with no gene match: 10. CDR1 is MGHRA, CDR2 YSYEKL, per germline. Profiling relied on immunoSEQ multiplex PCR, and the TCRdb table lists in-frame clones only, not all of them. Among 200,000 to 250,000 clones listed, around 87% were seen once. Donors came from a validation cohort of 90 to 150 subjects, distinct from the first 666-subject cohort. This TCR was recovered from a young woman in good health and CMV-seropositive. This rearrangement joins TRBV4-1 to TRBJ1-1, with 9 positions matching TRBD1. Source material: PBMCs. Here the CDR3 DNA reads TGCGCCAGCAGCCCGGGACAGGGTAAGTCCCCGAACACTGAAGCTTTCTTT. Translating it yields CASSPGQGKSPNTEAFF.